Described below is a single T cell receptor (beta chain) sequence and its context. Using immunoSEQ multiplex PCR, the repertoire was profiled, and TCRdb retains in-frame clones only, with some absent. The data hold 150,000 to 200,000 clones, with roughly nine tenths observed a single time. These data belong to a study of blood T cell repertoires in COVID-19. Study at large: The samples span acute and convalescent COVID-19 from the United States, Italy and Spain.

The CDR3 is 11 residues long. Germline assignment: CDR1 GTSNPN and CDR2 SVGIG (reference sequence). V was cut by 3 bases and J by 7 bases, with 9 bases left in between. The sample comprised peripheral blood. The J gene is TRBJ1-2, the V gene TRBV30, with D uncertain. This TCR derives from a woman aged 65 to 85 with acute or convalescent COVID-19. The CDR3 sequence: CAWRRVGGYTF. CDR3 sequence (DNA): TGTGCCTGGAGACGGGTGGGTGGCTACACCTTC.